Presented here are 24 T cell receptor beta chains from one specimen sequenced in a study of beta chain features in type 1 diabetes. Reverse transcription of all isolated RNA meant that expressed TCRB transcripts were sequenced. Profiling relied on immunoSEQ multiplex PCR, and the TCRdb table lists in-frame clones only, not all of them. The sample contains around 430,000 clones, approximately 31% of which appear only once. Material for sequencing was naive CD4+ T cells from blood. Source of these receptors: a man younger than 30 in good health.

The chain joins TRBV2 to TRBJ2-5; D uncertain. The CDR3 runs to 14 residues. Germline CDR1 SNHLY, CDR2 FYNNEI. V was cut by 7 bases and J by 0 bases, with 12 bases left in between. CDR3 nucleotide sequence: TGTGCCAGCACTGAGAGGACGCACCAAGAGACCCAGTACTTC. Translating gives CASTERTHQETQYF.

The chain couples TRBV7-9 to TRBJ2-1; 10 bases line up with TRBD2. J was trimmed by 8 bases and V by 5 bases; bases with no gene match: 3. The germline V gene has CDR1 SEHNR and CDR2 FQNEAQ (reference sequence). The CDR3 contains 13 residues. In nucleotides, the CDR3 is TGTGCCAGCAGCCTAGGACTAGCGGATGAGCAGTTCTTC. Amino acids: CASSLGLADEQFF.

This clone was observed a handful of times. This chain joins TRBV7-9 and TRBJ2-7; D may correspond to TRBD1 or TRBD2 (5 bases each). This CDR3 has 15 amino acids. The germline V gene has CDR1 SEHNR and CDR2 FQNEAQ (reference sequence). Trimming stripped 2 bases from V and 2 bases from J, with 13 bases between. In DNA form, the CDR3 reads TGTGCCAGCAGCTTAACGAGGGGCGCGGCCTACGAGCAGTACTTC. Translation: CASSLTRGAAYEQYF.

The chain is built from TRBV25-1 and TRBJ2-1; 9 bases are shared with TRBD2. This CDR3 region has 15 residues. The germline V gene has CDR1 MGHDK and CDR2 SYGVNS. Trimming cost V 4 bases and J 8 bases; bases outside gene matches: 9. In nucleotides, the CDR3 is TGTGCCAGCAGTGCTAGAATAGCGGGAGCTTATGAGCAGTTCTTC. It codes for CASSARIAGAYEQFF.

This chain connects TRBV27 to TRBJ2-1, with 12 bases identical to TRBD1. Germline assignment: CDR1 MNHEY and CDR2 SMNVEV (reference sequence). Unmatched junction bases numbered 7, after V lost 4 bases and J lost 9 bases. The CDR3 contains 15 residues. CDR3 in amino acids: CASSSRDRGLGEQFF. The CDR3 DNA sequence: TGTGCCAGCAGTTCCCGGGACAGGGGGCTGGGTGAGCAGTTCTTC.

This clone has just a few counts. This rearrangement joins TRBV30 to TRBJ1-1; D is perhaps TRBD1 (6 bases). Germline V lookup: CDR1 GTSNPN, CDR2 SVGIG (reference sequence). There are 12 residues in the CDR3. V lost 3 bases, J lost 9 bases, and 14 bases lay in between. The CDR3, as DNA: TGTGCCTGGAGGTGGGGGCCAAAGCAAGCTTTCTTT. Translating it yields CAWRWGPKQAFF.

V gene TRBV7-2 combines with J gene TRBJ1-4; D possibly corresponds to TRBD1 (6 bases). The germline V gene encodes CDR1 SGHTA and CDR2 FQGNSA. V was clipped by 10 bases and J by 6 bases, with 15 bases between them. The CDR3 runs 13 residues. CDR3 protein: CATSRDIDEKLFF. CDR3 DNA sequence: TGTGCCACTTCCCGGGACATCGATGAAAAACTGTTTTTT.

The rearrangement links TRBV5-4 to TRBJ2-1; D is unclear. V lost 4 bases, J lost 8 bases, and 10 bases lay in between. This CDR3 has 12 amino acids. Germline lookup yields CDR1 SGHNT and CDR2 YYREEE (reference sequence). In DNA form, the CDR3 reads TGTGCCAGCAGCGCCGAAGAAGATGAGCAGTTCTTC. Its protein product is CASSAEEDEQFF.

This clone turned up a few times. V usage is TRBV25-1 and J usage is TRBJ1-4; no clear D gene. Germline CDR1 is MGHDK and CDR2 is SYGVNS. This CDR3 contains 15 residues. V gave up 4 bases and J gave up 0 bases, with 9 bases separating them. CDR3 residues: CASSVYGATNEKLFF. As DNA, the CDR3 is TGTGCCAGCAGTGTTTACGGGGCAACTAATGAAAAACTGTTTTTT.

This rearrangement joins TRBV4-1 to TRBJ2-5; TRBD1 matches at 9 bases. Germline assignment: CDR1 MGHRA and CDR2 YSYEKL. Trimming at V came to 4 bases and at J to 4 bases, leaving 10 bases not matched to a gene. The CDR3 extends over 16 amino acids. In DNA form, the CDR3 reads TGCGCCAGCAGCCGAGAGCCGGGACAGGGAGGAGAGACCCAGTACTTC. This gives the protein CASSREPGQGGETQYF.

This chain links TRBV7-8 with TRBJ2-5; 9 bases fit TRBD2. After removal of 3 bases from V and 3 bases from J, the junction contained 17 bases not matched to a gene. Per germline, CDR1 SGHVS and CDR2 FQNEAQ. The CDR3 runs 19 residues. The CDR3 DNA follows: TGTGCCAGCAGCTTTAATCGCAGGGTTACTAGCGGGCTAGAAGAGACCCAGTACTTC. Its protein is CASSFNRRVTSGLEETQYF. Together with reference TRBV7-8 and TRBJ2-5, the CDR3 gives the full variable domain: GAGVSQSPRYKVAKRGQDVALRCDPISGHVSLFWYQQALGQGPEFLTYFQNEAQLDKSGLPSDRFFAERPEGSVSTLKIQRTQQEDSAVYLCASSFNRRVTSGLEETQYFGPGTRLLVL.

A few counts support this clone. The chain joins TRBV29-1 to TRBJ1-3; D call uncertain. V was clipped by 6 bases and J by 0 bases, with 9 bases between them. The CDR3 runs to 13 residues. Germline V CDR1 and CDR2: SQVTM, ANQGSEA. CDR3 sequence: CSVSGGSGNTIYF. The CDR3 DNA reads TGCAGCGTGTCAGGCGGCTCTGGAAACACCATATATTTT.

The rearrangement links TRBV2 to TRBJ1-2, with 8 bases fitting TRBD1. Per the germline V gene, CDR1 is SNHLY and CDR2 is FYNNEI. V was pared by 7 bases and J by 7 bases, with 11 bases of the junction left unmatched. The CDR3 covers 14 residues. DNA of the CDR3: TGTGCCAGCACCCTTTTGACAGGGGACTCTGGCTACACCTTC. This encodes CASTLLTGDSGYTF.

This chain connects TRBV5-1 to TRBJ2-5, with unresolved D. The CDR3 totals 14 residues. V was clipped by 1 base and J by 0 bases, with 7 bases between them. Germline CDR1 and CDR2: SGHRS and YFSETQ. For the CDR3, the DNA is TGCGCCAGCAGCTTGATCGTGTACCAAGAGACCCAGTACTTC. It codes for CASSLIVYQETQYF.

This clone has a handful of counts. A junction end diverges from the germline sequence, so it may reflect a read error. This sequence joins TRBV27 and TRBJ2-7, with TRBD2 identical over 14 bases. The CDR3 loop spans 15 amino acids. CDR1 is MNHEY and CDR2 is SMNVEV in the germline V gene (reference sequence). CDR3 DNA: TGTGCCAGCAGTCCAACATACGGGACTAGCGGGAGAAAGGTCTTC. This sequence encodes CASSPTYGTSGRKVF.

V is TRBV30 and J is TRBJ2-7; D ambiguous. CDR3 length equals 14 residues. Germline V gene sequence: CDR1 GTSNPN, CDR2 SVGIG (reference sequence). The ends were cut back, 4 bases at V and 9 bases at J, with 22 bases in the middle. CDR3 residues: CAWNALGPLSAQYF. As DNA, the CDR3 is TGTGCCTGGAATGCCCTGGGTCCACTCAGTGCGCAGTACTTC.

This clone was counted only a few times. V and J are TRBV21-1 and TRBJ2-5; TRBD1 reflects the table's D call only, with no check against the DNA. TRBV21-1 is marked as a pseudogene. This CDR3 spans 15 amino acids. CDR3 nucleotides: TGTGCCAGCAGCAATCGTGGGACAGGTCTGGGGACCCAGTACTTC. Translating gives CASSNRGTGLGTQYF.

The chain is built from TRBV6-5 and TRBJ2-7; perhaps D is TRBD1 or TRBD2 (5 bases each). The CDR3 extends over 14 amino acids. Trimming took 2 bases from V and 0 from J, leaving 8 bases between them. CDR1 MNHEY and CDR2 SVGAGI come from the germline V gene. The CDR3 reads CASSYRGGSYEQYF. CDR3 sequence (DNA): TGTGCCAGCAGTTACCGTGGGGGCTCCTACGAGCAGTACTTC.

The J gene is TRBJ2-7, the V gene TRBV4-3; 8 bases are shared with TRBD1. The CDR3 runs 15 residues. V shed 4 bases and J 6 bases; nucleotides not matched to a gene: 11. Germline loops: CDR1 LGHNA, CDR2 YSLEER. The CDR3 here is CASSPARTGPFEQYF. The CDR3 bases are TGCGCCAGCAGCCCCGCAAGGACAGGGCCCTTCGAGCAGTACTTC.

The chain employs TRBV5-4 and TRBJ1-5; weak D call: TRBD1 (6 bases). The V gene lost 4 bases and the J gene lost 7 bases, with 12 bases spanning the gap. CDR1 is SGHNT, CDR2 YYREEE, per germline (reference sequence). The CDR3 length is 13 residues. CDR3 region: CASSLQGTQPQHF. As DNA, the CDR3 is TGTGCCAGCAGCCTACAGGGAACCCAGCCCCAGCATTTT.

The table lists this clone with a few counts. The chain has TRBV10-3 and TRBJ2-4; 10 positions agree with TRBD1. CDR1 is ENHRY and CDR2 is SYGVKD in the germline V gene. After removal of 4 bases from V and 8 bases from J, the junction contained 8 bases not matched to a gene. This CDR3 has 15 amino acids. The chain's CDR3 is CAISAGTGAYDIQYF. CDR3 bases: TGTGCCATCAGTGCCGGGACAGGGGCTTACGACATTCAGTACTTC.

The chain links TRBV29-1 to TRBJ2-7; D is tentatively TRBD1 or TRBD2 (5 bases each). The germline CDR1 and CDR2 sequences are SQVTM and ANQGSEA. V was clipped by 7 bases and J by 7 bases, with 20 bases between them. The CDR3 is 13 residues long. The CDR3 DNA reads TGCAGCGCAAGGGACGGCCCCTACGATGAGCAGTACTTC. Its protein is CSARDGPYDEQYF.

This chain joins TRBV18 and TRBJ2-3, with 7 bases matching TRBD2. V dropped 4 bases and J dropped 0; count of bases not matched to a gene: 7. This CDR3 has 16 amino acids. Germline CDR1 is KGHSH and CDR2 is LQKENI. The CDR3 region has the DNA TGTGCCAGCTCACGAACGAGCGGGATTAGCACAGATACGCAGTATTTT. Protein sequence: CASSRTSGISTDTQYF.

The chain recombines TRBV7-2 with TRBJ2-1; the D gene is possibly TRBD2 (5 bases). Germline-derived CDR1 and CDR2 are SGHTA and FQGNSA. The CDR3 runs 12 residues. Trimming took 0 bases from V and 10 from J, leaving 7 bases between them. The CDR3 DNA follows: TGTGCCAGCAGCTTAGCGCCGGGGGAGCAGTTCTTC. This gives the protein CASSLAPGEQFF.